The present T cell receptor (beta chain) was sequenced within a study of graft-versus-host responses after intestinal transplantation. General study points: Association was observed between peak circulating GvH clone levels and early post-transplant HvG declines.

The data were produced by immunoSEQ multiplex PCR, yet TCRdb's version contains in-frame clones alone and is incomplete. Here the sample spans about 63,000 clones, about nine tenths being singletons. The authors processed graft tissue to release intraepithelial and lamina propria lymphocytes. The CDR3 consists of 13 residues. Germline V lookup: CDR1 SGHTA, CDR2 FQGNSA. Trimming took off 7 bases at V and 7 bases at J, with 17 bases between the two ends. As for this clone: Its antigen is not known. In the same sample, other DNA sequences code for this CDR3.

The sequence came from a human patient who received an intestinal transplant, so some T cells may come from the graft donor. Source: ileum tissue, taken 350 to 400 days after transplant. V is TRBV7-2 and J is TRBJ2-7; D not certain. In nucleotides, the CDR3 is TGTGCCAGCACTTCCATGTGGGAAGGGGAGCAGTACTTC. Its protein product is CASTSMWEGEQYF.